A single sample is the source of the 10 T cell receptor beta chains below, sequenced in a study of T cell repertoires in cytomegalovirus infection. In TCRdb, the reads were re-called with MiXCR into one record per CDR3 protein. The profile shows approximately 110,000 distinct CDR3 sequences, roughly 39% of them singletons. For these TCRs, the target antigens are not known. The material sequenced was CD8+ T cells from cultured PBMCs, taken from culture after CMV antigen stimulation. Receptor source: a human donor in good health (CMV status not recorded). Some clones in this sample may be carry-over from other donors' samples.

J is TRBJ2-7 and V is TRBV7-8; unclear D gene. The V gene lost 1 base and the J gene lost 0 bases, with 10 bases spanning the gap. The CDR3 runs to 15 residues. Germline V CDR1 and CDR2: SGHVS, FQNEAQ. The CDR3 sequence: CASSLEAGYSYEQYF. CDR3 nucleotide sequence: TGTGCCAGCAGCTTAGAGGCAGGATACTCCTACGAGCAGTACTTC.

This chain joins TRBV7-9 and TRBJ2-1, with D perhaps TRBD2 (7 bases). Trimming took off 4 bases at V and 0 bases at J, with 13 bases between the two ends. Germline V gene sequence: CDR1 SEHNR, CDR2 FQNEAQ (reference sequence). This CDR3 has 16 amino acids. CDR3 nucleotide sequence: TGTGCCAGCAGCTCTTGGGAGGGGGACTCCTACAATGAGCAGTTCTTC. Amino acids: CASSSWEGDSYNEQFF.

V usage is TRBV6-5 and J usage is TRBJ2-5, with D possibly being TRBD2 (6 bases). Trimming took off 0 bases at V and 4 bases at J, with 9 bases between the two ends. The CDR3 extends over 14 amino acids. Germline loops: CDR1 MNHEY, CDR2 SVGAGI. In DNA, the CDR3 is TGTGCCAGCAGTTACTCCGGGGGTGGAGAGACCCAGTACTTC. It codes for CASSYSGGGETQYF.

The chain combines TRBV25-1 with TRBJ2-5, with TRBD1 identical over 7 bases. Germline V gene data show CDR1 as MGHDK and CDR2 as SYGVNS. The CDR3 spans 11 residues. CDR3 DNA: TGTGCATCGACAGGGTTGGAGACCCAGTACTTC. It yields the protein CASTGLETQYF.

The chain employs TRBV7-4 and TRBJ2-7, with D perhaps given as TRBD1 or TRBD2 (7 bases each). There are 13 residues in the CDR3. Per germline, CDR1 SGHVT and CDR2 SQSDAQ. V was shortened by 6 bases and J by 5 bases, with 14 bases between the two germline ends. CDR3 nucleotide sequence: TGTGCCAGCAGTCGTGCAGGGGGGGACGAGCAGTACTTC. Translating gives CASSRAGGDEQYF.

This rearrangement joins TRBV2 to TRBJ2-2; tentatively, D is TRBD1 (5 bases). Germline-derived CDR1 and CDR2 are SNHLY and FYNNEI. V gave up 1 base and J gave up 2 bases, with 8 bases separating them. The CDR3 spans 15 residues. The CDR3 nucleotides read TGTGCCAGCAGTGAAGGGACAACCAACACCGGGGAGCTGTTTTTT. Translating gives CASSEGTTNTGELFF.

A few counts support this clonotype. The rearrangement uses TRBV7-6 and TRBJ1-1; D perhaps matches TRBD1 (5 bases). The length of the CDR3 is 14 residues. Germline V lookup: CDR1 SGHVS, CDR2 FNYEAQ. The germline V and J ends were trimmed by 1 base and 6 bases, with 12 bases remaining between them. DNA of the CDR3: TGTGCCAGCAGCTTAGAAGTGGGGGACCCTGAAGCTTTCTTT. Amino acids: CASSLEVGDPEAFF.

This clonotype was seen a handful of times. This chain uses TRBV20-1 with TRBJ1-5; no definite D call. The V and J ends lost 5 bases and 6 bases respectively, with 14 bases between them. This CDR3 has 13 amino acids. The germline V gene has CDR1 DFQATT and CDR2 SNEGSKA (reference sequence). The CDR3, as DNA: TGCAGTGCTCCCCTAGACGACGGTCAGCCCCAGCATTTT. It encodes CSAPLDDGQPQHF.

This clonotype came up a few times. The CDR3 DNA reads TGTGCCAGCAGTTTGACAGGGTTTAATGAAGCTTTCTTT. Protein sequence: CASSLTGFNEAFF. The chain has TRBV6-2 or TRBV6-3 and TRBJ1-1, with 7 bases identical to TRBD1. The CDR3 runs to 13 residues. Germline V CDR1 and CDR2: MNHEY, SVGEGT. J lost 7 bases, V lost 4 bases, and 6 bases had no gene match.

This clonotype has just a few counts. The chain combines TRBV5-1 with TRBJ1-1, with D unclear. Per the germline V gene, CDR1 is SGHRS and CDR2 is YFSETQ. Trimming stripped 0 bases from V and 1 base from J, with 7 bases between. The CDR3 is made up of 14 amino acids. CDR3 sequence: CASSLDMWNTEAFF. As DNA, the CDR3 is TGCGCCAGCAGCTTGGACATGTGGAACACTGAAGCTTTCTTT.